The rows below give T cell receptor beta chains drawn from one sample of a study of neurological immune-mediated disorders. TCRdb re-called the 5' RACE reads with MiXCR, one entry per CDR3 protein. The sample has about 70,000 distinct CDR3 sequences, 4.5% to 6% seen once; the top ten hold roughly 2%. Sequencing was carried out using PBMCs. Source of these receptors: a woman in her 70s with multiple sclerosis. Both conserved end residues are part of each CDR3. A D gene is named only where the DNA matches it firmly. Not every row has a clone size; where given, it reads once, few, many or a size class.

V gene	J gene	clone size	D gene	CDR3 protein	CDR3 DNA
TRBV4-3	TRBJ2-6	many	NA	CASSPDRSGANVLTF	TGCGCCAGCAGCCCCGACAGGTCTGGGGCCAACGTCCTGACTTTC
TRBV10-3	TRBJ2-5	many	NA	CAISDRQQETQYF	TGTGCCATCAGTGACCGACAGCAAGAGACCCAGTACTTC
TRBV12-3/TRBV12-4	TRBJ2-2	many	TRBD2	CASSPRGAGELFF	TGTGCCAGCAGTCCCCGGGGGGCCGGGGAGCTGTTTTTT
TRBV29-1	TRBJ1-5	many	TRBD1	CSVGTGEHSNQPQHF	TGCAGCGTTGGGACAGGGGAACATAGCAATCAGCCCCAGCATTTT
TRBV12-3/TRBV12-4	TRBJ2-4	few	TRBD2	CASSREGSGGNIQYF	TGTGCCAGCAGCCGGGAGGGGAGTGGAGGTAACATTCAGTACTTC
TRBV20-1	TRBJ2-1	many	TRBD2	CSARDAVAGSGEQFF	TGCAGTGCTAGAGATGCGGTAGCGGGGTCGGGTGAGCAGTTCTTC
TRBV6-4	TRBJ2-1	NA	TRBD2	CASSDSRRLAGGPKNEQFF	TGTGCCAGCAGTGACTCCCGGAGGCTAGCGGGAGGGCCGAAGAATGAGCAGTTCTTC
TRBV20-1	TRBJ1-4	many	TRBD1	CSARQGTATNEKLFF	TGCAGTGCTCGACAAGGGACAGCAACTAATGAAAAACTGTTTTTT
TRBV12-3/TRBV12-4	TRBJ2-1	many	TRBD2	CASSPGLAGGNEQFF	TGTGCCAGCAGTCCGGGACTAGCGGGTGGCAATGAGCAGTTCTTC
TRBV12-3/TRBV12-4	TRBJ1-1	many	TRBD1	CASSSRTGADTEAFF	TGTGCCAGCAGTTCCCGGACAGGGGCAGACACTGAAGCTTTCTTT
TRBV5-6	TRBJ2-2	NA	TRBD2	CASSPGTSDYTGELFF	TGTGCCAGCAGCCCAGGGACTAGCGACTACACCGGGGAGCTGTTTTTT
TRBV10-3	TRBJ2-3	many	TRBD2	CAISSGTSGSGDTQYF	TGTGCCATCAGTTCCGGGACTAGCGGGAGTGGCGATACGCAGTATTTT
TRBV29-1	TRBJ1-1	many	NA	CSVEDGQPGAFF	TGCAGCGTTGAAGATGGACAGCCCGGCGCTTTCTTT
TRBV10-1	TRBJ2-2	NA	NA	CASSESSRGELFF	TGCGCCAGCAGTGAGTCGTCAAGGGGGGAGCTGTTTTTT
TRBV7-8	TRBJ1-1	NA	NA	CASTTTEVNTEAFF	TGTGCCAGCACCACGACGGAGGTGAACACTGAAGCTTTCTTT
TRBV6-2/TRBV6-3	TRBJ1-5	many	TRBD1	CASSYSTGLGNQPQHF	TGTGCCAGCAGTTACTCGACAGGGTTGGGCAATCAGCCCCAGCATTTT
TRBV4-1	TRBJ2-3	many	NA	CASSQGPDKYLTDTQYF	TGCGCCAGCAGCCAAGGCCCCGATAAATACTTAACAGATACGCAGTATTTT
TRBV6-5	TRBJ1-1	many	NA	CASSYSRALNTEAFF	TGTGCCAGCAGTTACTCGCGGGCTCTGAACACTGAAGCTTTCTTT
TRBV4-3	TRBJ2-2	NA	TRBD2	CASSRTRTSGSSGELFF	TGCGCCAGCAGCCGCACCAGGACTAGCGGGAGTTCCGGGGAGCTGTTTTTT
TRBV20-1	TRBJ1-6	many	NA	CSAREAAGVNSPLHF	TGCAGTGCTAGAGAAGCCGCGGGGGTTAATTCACCCCTCCACTTT
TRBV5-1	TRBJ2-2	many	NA	CASSRDPTGELFF	TGCGCCAGCAGCCGCGACCCCACCGGGGAGCTGTTTTTT
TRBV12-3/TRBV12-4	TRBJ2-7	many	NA	CASSPRQALDSYEQYF	TGTGCCAGCAGTCCGCGACAGGCGTTAGACTCCTACGAGCAGTACTTC
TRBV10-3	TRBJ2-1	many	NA	CAIGTWGKGNEQFF	TGTGCCATCGGGACGTGGGGCAAGGGGAATGAGCAGTTCTTC
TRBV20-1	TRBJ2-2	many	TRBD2	CSARVLAGGSGELFF	TGCAGTGCTAGAGTATTAGCGGGAGGGAGCGGGGAGCTGTTTTTT
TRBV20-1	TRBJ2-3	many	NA	CSLGADTQYF	TGCAGCCTGGGAGCAGATACGCAGTATTTT
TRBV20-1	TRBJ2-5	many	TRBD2	CSAPRTSGNAYQETQYF	TGCAGTGCTCCGCGGACTAGCGGGAACGCTTACCAAGAGACCCAGTACTTC
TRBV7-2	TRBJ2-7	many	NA	CASSLDPGPYEQYF	TGTGCCAGCAGCTTAGATCCAGGACCCTACGAGCAGTACTTC
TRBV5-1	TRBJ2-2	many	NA	CASSSLVGRVGSNTGELFF	TGCGCCAGCAGCTCCCTGGTGGGCAGGGTAGGGTCGAACACCGGGGAGCTGTTTTTT
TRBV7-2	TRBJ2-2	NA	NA	CASSFGPRTGELFF	TGTGCCAGCAGCTTCGGACCTCGCACCGGGGAGCTGTTTTTT
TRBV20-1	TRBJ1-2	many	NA	CSAREDTGYTF	TGCAGTGCTAGAGAGGACACCGGCTACACCTTC
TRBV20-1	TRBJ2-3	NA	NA	CSASGVERVDTQYF	TGCAGTGCTAGCGGCGTCGAGCGGGTAGATACGCAGTATTTT
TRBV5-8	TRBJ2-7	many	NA	CASPGGRGLDEQYF	TGTGCCTCGCCCGGGGGCAGGGGATTGGACGAGCAGTACTTC
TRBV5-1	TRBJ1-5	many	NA	CASSLAPQDSYSNQPQHF	TGCGCCAGCAGCTTGGCCCCTCAAGACAGTTATAGCAATCAGCCCCAGCATTTT
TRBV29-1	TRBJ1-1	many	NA	CSVHGGGTPEAFF	TGCAGCGTCCATGGGGGGGGGACCCCTGAAGCTTTCTTT
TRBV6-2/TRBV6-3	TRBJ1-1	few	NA	CASRINPGNTEAFF	TGTGCCAGCAGAATAAACCCTGGGAACACTGAAGCTTTCTTT
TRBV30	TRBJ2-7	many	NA	CAWSVLEGGEQYF	TGTGCCTGGAGTGTACTGGAGGGGGGGGAGCAGTACTTC
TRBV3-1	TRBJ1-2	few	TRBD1	CASSRTGVYYGYTF	TGTGCCAGCAGCCGGACAGGGGTTTACTATGGCTACACCTTC
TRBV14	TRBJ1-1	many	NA	CASSRTRNTEAFF	TGTGCCAGCAGCCGTACAAGGAACACTGAAGCTTTCTTT
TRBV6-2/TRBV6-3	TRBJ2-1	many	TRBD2	CASMTSGWDYNEQFF	TGTGCCAGCATGACTAGCGGATGGGACTACAATGAGCAGTTCTTC
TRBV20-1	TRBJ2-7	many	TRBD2	CSARGGLAEQYF	TGCAGTGCTAGAGGAGGACTAGCCGAGCAGTACTTC
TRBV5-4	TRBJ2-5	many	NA	CASTPGGYQETQYF	TGTGCCAGCACCCCTGGGGGATACCAAGAGACCCAGTACTTC
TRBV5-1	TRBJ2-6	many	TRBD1	CASSLEGGQEFSGANVLTF	TGCGCCAGCAGCCTGGAGGGGGGACAGGAATTCTCTGGGGCCAACGTCCTGACTTTC
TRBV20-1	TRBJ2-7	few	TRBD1	CSATHLRTGGDNNEQYF	TGCAGTGCTACCCATTTACGGACAGGCGGCGATAACAACGAGCAGTACTTC
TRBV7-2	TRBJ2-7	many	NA	CASSLEGRSSYEQYF	TGTGCCAGCAGCTTAGAGGGGAGGAGCTCCTACGAGCAGTACTTC
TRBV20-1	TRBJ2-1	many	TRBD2	CSARPGTSGKDEQFF	TGCAGTGCTAGGCCCGGGACTAGCGGGAAGGATGAGCAGTTCTTC
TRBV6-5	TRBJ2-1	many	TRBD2	CASREIAGPPGEQFF	TGTGCCAGCAGGGAAATAGCGGGGCCCCCCGGAGAGCAGTTCTTC
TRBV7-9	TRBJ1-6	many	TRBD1	CASSPRTGVGSPLHF	TGTGCCAGCAGCCCTCGGACAGGGGTTGGCTCACCCCTCCACTTT
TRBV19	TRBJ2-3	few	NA	CASSIGWSTDTQYF	TGTGCCAGTAGTATTGGATGGAGCACAGATACGCAGTATTTT